This T cell receptor (beta chain) was identified during a study of T-cell reconstitution after alpha-beta-depleted transplantation in children (dated by TCRdb to about 2016). Turning to the overall study: Using TCR repertoire profiling, the study followed T-cell immune reconstitution in a quantitative way in children after TCRalphabeta/CD19-depleted allogeneic hematopoietic cell transplantation.

From the cysteine through the phenylalanine, the CDR3 covers 16 amino acids. The read is trimmed to its CDR3 DNA, 48 bases read in frame from base 1. V is pruned by 3 bases and J by 4 bases, leaving 11 bases of the junction without a gene match. CDR1 and CDR2, looked up from the germline V gene, are KGHSH and LQKENI. The protocol used for the library was PCR. Sequencer: Illumina HiSeq 2500. TCR libraries were prepared with molecular barcoding, using unique molecular identifiers to normalize TCRbeta repertoire quantification. TCRdb took the public reads, trimmed them with fastp at Q25, ran MiXCR for clone calling and kept in-frame beta chains. Rows with one shared CDR3 protein collapse into an entry with the most common genes and DNA. In all, the sample holds roughly 500,000 distinct CDR3 sequences, and about 33% of those were seen once. 2% to 2.5% of the sample goes to the ten largest clones. With respect to this clonotype: The antigen it recognizes is unknown. The input lacks base qualities; no much larger clone sits a single base away.

The TCR was taken from a human donor who donated a stem cell graft to a child with aplastic anemia. The source was PBMCs from the stem cell graft donor, collected from the stem cell graft. The chain joins TRBV18 to TRBJ1-2; 7 bases in between match TRBD1. The CDR3 protein is CASSPGKNRDSYGYTF. The nucleotide sequence reads TGTGCCAGCTCACCTGGAAAGAACCGGGACAGCTATGGCTACACCTTC.